This T cell receptor beta chain was identified in a study of regulatory T cells in long-lasting Graves disease. Study-level points and caveats: Favored usage of TRBV28, TRBJ1-2 and TRBJ2-5 was recorded in persistent disease.

V was shortened by 2 bases and J by 3 bases, with 14 bases between the two germline ends. The germline V gene has CDR1 SGHTA and CDR2 FQGNSA. CDR3 length: 15 amino acids. For TCR beta, libraries came from iRepertoire HTBI primers and Arm-PCR of CDR3 regions. Via MiXCR, TCRdb re-called the multiplex PCR reads, giving one row per CDR3 protein. Of approximately 360,000 distinct CDR3 sequences listed, roughly 20% are singletons. Stated time point: persistent/refractory GD, antithyroid drugs over 5 years with positive TRAb. RNA from PBMCs was the source of the TCR library. At least ten counts were recorded for this clonotype. The target antigen is unknown.

The V call is TRBV7-2, the J call TRBJ2-7, with a tentative D call TRBD2 (5 bases). The sequenced sample was peripheral blood mononuclear cells (PBMCs), obtained when the disease was refractory, from a patient treated with antithyroid drugs. This receptor was taken from a woman in her forties with Graves disease. CDR3 sequence (DNA): TGTGCCAGCAGCTTACGACCCGACGGGGTCTACGAGCAGTACTTC. Its translation is CASSLRPDGVYEQYF.